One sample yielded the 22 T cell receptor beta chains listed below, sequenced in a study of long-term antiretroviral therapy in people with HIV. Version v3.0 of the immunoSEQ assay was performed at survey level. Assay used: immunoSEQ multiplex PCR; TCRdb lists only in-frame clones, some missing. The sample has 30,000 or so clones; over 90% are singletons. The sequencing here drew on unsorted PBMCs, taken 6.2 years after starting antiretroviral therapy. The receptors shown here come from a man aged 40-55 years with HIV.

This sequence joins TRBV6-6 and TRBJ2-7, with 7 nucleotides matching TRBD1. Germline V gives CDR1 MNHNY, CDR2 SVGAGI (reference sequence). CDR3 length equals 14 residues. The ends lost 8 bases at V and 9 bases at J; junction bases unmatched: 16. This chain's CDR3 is CASQSPGQYTWQYF. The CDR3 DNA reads TGTGCCAGCCAGAGTCCGGGACAGTATACTTGGCAGTACTTC.

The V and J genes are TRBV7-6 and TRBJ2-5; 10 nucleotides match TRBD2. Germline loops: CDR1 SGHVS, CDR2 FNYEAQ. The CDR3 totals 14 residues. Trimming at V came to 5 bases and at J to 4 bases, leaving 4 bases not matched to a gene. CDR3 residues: CASSPTSGAETQYF. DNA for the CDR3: TGTGCCAGCAGCCCAACTAGCGGGGCAGAGACCCAGTACTTC.

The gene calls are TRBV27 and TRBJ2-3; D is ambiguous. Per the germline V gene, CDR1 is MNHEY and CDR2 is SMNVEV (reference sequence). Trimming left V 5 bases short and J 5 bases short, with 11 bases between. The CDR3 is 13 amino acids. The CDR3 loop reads CASSPPIRDTQYF. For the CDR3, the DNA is TGTGCCAGCAGTCCCCCCATCAGAGATACGCAGTATTTT.

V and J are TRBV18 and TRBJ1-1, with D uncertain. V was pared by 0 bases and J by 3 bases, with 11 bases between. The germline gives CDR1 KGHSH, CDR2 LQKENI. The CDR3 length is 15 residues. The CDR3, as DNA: TGTGCCAGCTCACCACCGGTACCGCGGGACACTGAAGCTTTCTTT. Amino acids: CASSPPVPRDTEAFF.

The CDR3 DNA sequence: TGTGCCATCAAGACAGACAACACTGAAGCTTTCTTT. Translation gives CAIKTDNTEAFF. This chain uses TRBV10-3 with TRBJ1-1, with D maybe TRBD1 (5 bases). The V and J ends lost 7 bases and 2 bases respectively, with 8 bases between them. Germline lookup yields CDR1 ENHRY and CDR2 SYGVKD. CDR3 length equals 12 residues.

The CDR3 nucleotides read TGTGCCAGCCAAGGACTTCGTGTAGGGAATGAGCAGTTCTTC. This sequence encodes CASQGLRVGNEQFF. V and J are TRBV19 and TRBJ2-1, with D maybe TRBD2 (5 bases). Germline V gene sequence: CDR1 LNHDA, CDR2 SQIVND (reference sequence). The CDR3 runs to 14 residues. The germline V and J ends were trimmed by 9 bases and 7 bases, with 19 bases remaining between them.

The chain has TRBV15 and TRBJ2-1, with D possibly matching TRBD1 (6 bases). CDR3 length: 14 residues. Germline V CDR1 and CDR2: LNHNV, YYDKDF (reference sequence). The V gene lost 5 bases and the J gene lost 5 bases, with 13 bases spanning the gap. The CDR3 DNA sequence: TGTGCCACCAGCCAGAGGACAGACGACAATGAGCAGTTCTTC. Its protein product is CATSQRTDDNEQFF.

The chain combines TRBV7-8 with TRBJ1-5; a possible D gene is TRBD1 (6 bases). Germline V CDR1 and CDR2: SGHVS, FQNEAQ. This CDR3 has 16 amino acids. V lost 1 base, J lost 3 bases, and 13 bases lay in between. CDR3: CASSLGGGNINQPQHF. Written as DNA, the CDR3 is TGTGCCAGCAGCTTAGGCGGGGGCAATATCAATCAGCCCCAGCATTTT.

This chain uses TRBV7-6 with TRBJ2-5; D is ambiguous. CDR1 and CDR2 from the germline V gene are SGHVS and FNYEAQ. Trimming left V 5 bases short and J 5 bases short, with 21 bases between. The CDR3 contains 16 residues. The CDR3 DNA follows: TGTGCCAGCAGCCCCTCGGCGGCAGCAAGTTGGGAGACCCAGTACTTC. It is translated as CASSPSAAASWETQYF.

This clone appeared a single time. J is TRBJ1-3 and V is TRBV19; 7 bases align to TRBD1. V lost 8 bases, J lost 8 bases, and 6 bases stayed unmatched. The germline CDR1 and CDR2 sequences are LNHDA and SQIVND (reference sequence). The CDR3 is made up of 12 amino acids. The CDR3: CASQAGGDTIYF. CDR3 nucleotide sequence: TGTGCCAGTCAAGCAGGGGGTGACACCATATATTTT.

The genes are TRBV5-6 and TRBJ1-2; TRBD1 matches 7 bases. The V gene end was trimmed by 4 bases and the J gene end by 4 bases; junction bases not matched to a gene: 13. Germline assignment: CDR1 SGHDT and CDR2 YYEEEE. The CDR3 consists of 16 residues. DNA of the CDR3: TGTGCCAGCAGCGTACACAGGGGTGTTTTCGGCTATGGCTACACCTTC. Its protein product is CASSVHRGVFGYGYTF.

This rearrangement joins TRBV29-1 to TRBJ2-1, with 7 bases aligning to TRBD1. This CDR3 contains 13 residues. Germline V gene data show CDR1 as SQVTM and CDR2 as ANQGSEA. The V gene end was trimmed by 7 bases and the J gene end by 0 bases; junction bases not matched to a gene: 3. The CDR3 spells CSATGSSYNEQFF. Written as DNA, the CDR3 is TGCAGCGCGACAGGGAGCTCCTACAATGAGCAGTTCTTC.

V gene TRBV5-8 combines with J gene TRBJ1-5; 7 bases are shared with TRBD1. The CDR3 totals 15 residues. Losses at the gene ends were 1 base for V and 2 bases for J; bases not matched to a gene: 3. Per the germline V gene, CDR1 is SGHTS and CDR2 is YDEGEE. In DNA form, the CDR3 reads TGTGCCAGCAGCTTGAAGGGGGCTCGCAATCAGCCCCAGCATTTT. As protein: CASSLKGARNQPQHF.

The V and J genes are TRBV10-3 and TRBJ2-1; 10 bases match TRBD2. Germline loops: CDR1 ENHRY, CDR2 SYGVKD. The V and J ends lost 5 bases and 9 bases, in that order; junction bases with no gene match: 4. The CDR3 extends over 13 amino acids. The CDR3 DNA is TGTGCCATCAGTCGGCCTAGCGGGGGTGAGCAGTTCTTC. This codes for CAISRPSGGEQFF.

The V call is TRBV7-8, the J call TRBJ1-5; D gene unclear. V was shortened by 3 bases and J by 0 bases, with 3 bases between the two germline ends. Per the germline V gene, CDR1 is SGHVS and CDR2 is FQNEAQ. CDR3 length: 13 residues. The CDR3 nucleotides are TGTGCCAGCAGCTTTTATAGCAATCAGCCCCAGCATTTT. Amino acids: CASSFYSNQPQHF.

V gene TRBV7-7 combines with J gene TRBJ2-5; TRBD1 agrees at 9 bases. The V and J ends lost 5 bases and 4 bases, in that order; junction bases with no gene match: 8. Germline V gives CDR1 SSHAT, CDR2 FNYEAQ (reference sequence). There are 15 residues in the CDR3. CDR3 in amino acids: CASSATGGLGETQYF. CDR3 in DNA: TGTGCCAGCAGCGCCACAGGGGGCCTAGGAGAGACCCAGTACTTC.

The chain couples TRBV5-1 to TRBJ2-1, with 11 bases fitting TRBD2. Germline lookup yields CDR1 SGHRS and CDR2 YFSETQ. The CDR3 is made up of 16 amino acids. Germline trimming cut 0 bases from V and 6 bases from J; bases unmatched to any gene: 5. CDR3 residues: CASSLAGTSGTNEQFF. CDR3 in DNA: TGCGCCAGCAGCTTGGCCGGGACTAGCGGTACCAATGAGCAGTTCTTC.

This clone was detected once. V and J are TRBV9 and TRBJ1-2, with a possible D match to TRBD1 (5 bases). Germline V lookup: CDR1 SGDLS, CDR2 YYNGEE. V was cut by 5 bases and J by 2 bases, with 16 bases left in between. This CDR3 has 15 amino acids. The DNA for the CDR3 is TGTGCCAGCAGTCGTATCGGGGACCCCAACTATGGCTACACCTTC. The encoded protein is CASSRIGDPNYGYTF.

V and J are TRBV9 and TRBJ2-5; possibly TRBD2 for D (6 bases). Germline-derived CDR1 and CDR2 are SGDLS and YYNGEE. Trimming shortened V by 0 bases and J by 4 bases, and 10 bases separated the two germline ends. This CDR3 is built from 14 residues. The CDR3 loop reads CASSVGLSGETQYF. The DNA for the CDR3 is TGTGCCAGCAGCGTAGGCCTTAGCGGAGAGACCCAGTACTTC.

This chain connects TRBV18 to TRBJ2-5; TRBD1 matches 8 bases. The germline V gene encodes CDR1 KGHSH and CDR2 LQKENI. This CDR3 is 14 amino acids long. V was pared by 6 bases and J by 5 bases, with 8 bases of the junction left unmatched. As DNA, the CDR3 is TGTGCCAGCTCCCCCGGGACAGGAGGGGAGACCCAGTACTTC. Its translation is CASSPGTGGETQYF. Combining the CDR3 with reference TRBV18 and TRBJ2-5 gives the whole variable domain NAGVMQNPRHLVRRRGQEARLRCSPMKGHSHVYWYRQLPEEGLKFMVYLQKENIIDESGMPKERFSAEFPKEGPSILRIQQVVRGDSAAYFCASSPGTGGETQYFGPGTRLLVL.

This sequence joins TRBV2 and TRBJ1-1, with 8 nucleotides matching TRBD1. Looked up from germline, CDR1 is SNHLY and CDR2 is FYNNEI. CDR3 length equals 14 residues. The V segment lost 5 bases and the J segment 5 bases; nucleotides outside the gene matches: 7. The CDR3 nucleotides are TGTGCCAGCAGTAACGGACAGGGCAAAACTGAAGCTTTCTTT. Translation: CASSNGQGKTEAFF.

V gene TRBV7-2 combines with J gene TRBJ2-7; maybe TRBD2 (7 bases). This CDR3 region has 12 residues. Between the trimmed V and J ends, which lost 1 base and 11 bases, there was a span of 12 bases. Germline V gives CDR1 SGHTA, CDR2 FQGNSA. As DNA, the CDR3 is TGTGCCAGCAGCTTAGGAGGGGGGGAGAAGTACTTC. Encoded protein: CASSLGGGEKYF.